These 10 T cell receptor beta chains share one sample of origin, sequenced in a study of control samples from healthy donors and cancer patients. The repertoire was sequenced with immunoSEQ multiplex PCR; TCRdb's copy has only in-frame clones and lacks some. The repertoire holds roughly 80,000 clones, with 70% to 90% as singletons. Material: blood. These receptors originate from a woman aged 45-65 years in good health.

The genes are TRBV7-9 and TRBJ2-4; 12 bases line up with TRBD2. J gave up 8 bases and V 4 bases, and 18 bases lay outside the gene matches. The CDR3 contains 19 residues. Germline CDR1 reads SEHNR; CDR2 reads FQNEAQ (reference sequence). CDR3 amino acids: CASSSELGQASGGDHIQYF. As DNA, the CDR3 is TGTGCCAGCAGCTCCGAACTAGGACAGGCTAGCGGGGGGGATCACATTCAGTACTTC.

The chain uses TRBV11-2 and TRBJ2-5; D is tentatively TRBD1 or TRBD2 (6 bases each). V shed 5 bases and J shed 5 bases, with 15 bases lying between them. The V gene's germline CDR1 is SGHAT and CDR2 FQNNGV. This CDR3 region has 14 residues. CDR3 loop: CASSLTGRKETQYF. The CDR3 nucleotides are TGTGCCAGCAGCCTAACAGGGAGGAAGGAGACCCAGTACTTC.

This chain uses TRBV2 with TRBJ1-1, with D unclear. Looked up from germline, CDR1 is SNHLY and CDR2 is FYNNEI. The V gene lost 2 bases and the J gene lost 6 bases, with 4 bases spanning the gap. The CDR3 length is 11 residues. CDR3 sequence reads: CASSEKAEAFF. The CDR3 bases are TGTGCCAGCAGTGAAAAAGCTGAAGCTTTCTTT.

The V gene is TRBV2, the J gene TRBJ2-3; D tentatively reads TRBD1 or TRBD2 (5 bases each). V was pared by 6 bases and J by 2 bases, with 15 bases between. The CDR3 is made up of 15 amino acids. Germline lookup yields CDR1 SNHLY and CDR2 FYNNEI. The CDR3 here is CASSLGTVLTDTQYF. The CDR3 DNA sequence: TGTGCCAGCAGCCTCGGGACCGTACTCACAGATACGCAGTATTTT.

V is TRBV7-9 and J is TRBJ1-3; 7 positions agree with TRBD1. J was trimmed by 3 bases and V by 5 bases; bases with no gene match: 4. The CDR3 totals 14 residues. Germline CDR1 is SEHNR and CDR2 is FQNEAQ (reference sequence). The CDR3 sequence: CASSHRGGGNTIYF. CDR3 bases: TGTGCCAGCAGCCACAGGGGCGGTGGAAACACCATATATTTT. The whole variable domain, remainder taken from reference TRBV7-9 and TRBJ1-3, is DTGVSQNPRHKITKRGQNVTFRCDPISEHNRLYWYRQTLGQGPEFLTYFQNEAQLEKSRLLSDRFSAERPKGSFSTLEIQRTEQGDSAMYLCASSHRGGGNTIYFGEGSWLTVV.

The chain uses TRBV20-1 and TRBJ1-1, with D possibly matching TRBD1 (5 bases). The CDR3 runs 11 residues. V lost 6 bases and J 7 bases, leaving 12 bases between the germline ends. Germline CDR1 is DFQATT and CDR2 is SNEGSKA (reference sequence). The chain's CDR3 is CSAEGGGEAFF. The DNA of the CDR3 is TGCAGTGCAGAGGGTGGGGGTGAAGCTTTCTTT.

V is TRBV5-4 and J is TRBJ2-7; 7 nucleotides agree with TRBD1. The CDR3 has 15 residues. J lost 6 bases, V lost 0 bases, and 9 bases had no gene match. Germline CDR1 reads SGHNT; CDR2 reads YYREEE (reference sequence). CDR3 in amino acids: CASSLVGQRRSEQYF. DNA of the CDR3: TGTGCCAGCAGCTTGGTGGGACAGCGAAGGTCCGAGCAGTACTTC.

This clone was seen once. The CDR3 sequence is CASNPGQGNIQYF. The CDR3 region has the DNA TGTGCCAGCAACCCAGGACAGGGAAACATTCAGTACTTC. This sequence joins TRBV2 and TRBJ2-4, with 8 bases identical to TRBD1. Trimming cost V 7 bases and J 6 bases; bases outside gene matches: 5. The length of the CDR3 is 13 residues. Germline CDR1 and CDR2: SNHLY and FYNNEI.

V usage is TRBV2 and J usage is TRBJ2-7; possibly TRBD1 for D (5 bases). The CDR3 has 16 amino acids. The V gene's germline CDR1 is SNHLY and CDR2 FYNNEI. The V end was cut by 6 bases, the J end by 2 bases, with 20 bases between. The CDR3 protein is CASSTRQSRLPYEQYF. The CDR3 DNA is TGTGCCAGCAGCACTCGACAGAGCCGTCTTCCCTACGAGCAGTACTTC. Full variable domain (outside the CDR3, taken from reference TRBV2 and TRBJ2-7): EPEVTQTPSHQVTQMGQEVILRCVPISNHLYFYWYRQILGQKVEFLVSFYNNEISEKSEIFDDQFSVERPDGSNFTLKIRSTKLEDSAMYFCASSTRQSRLPYEQYFGPGTRLTVT.

The rearrangement links TRBV10-2 to TRBJ1-1, with a tentative D call TRBD1 (6 bases). The CDR3 is 11 residues long. V dropped 8 bases and J dropped 7 bases, with 11 bases sitting between them. Germline V gene data show CDR1 as WSHSY and CDR2 as SAAADI. CDR3 amino acids: CASQRQDEAFF. CDR3 bases: TGCGCCAGCCAAAGACAGGATGAAGCTTTCTTT.